Below are 27 T cell receptor beta chains sequenced from a single sample in a study of response to subunit inactivated influenza vaccine. One entry per CDR3 protein, called by TCRdb with MiXCR from the RT-PCR reads. The profile covers 500,000 to 600,000 distinct CDR3 sequences, with roughly 13% appearing a single time and about an eighth taken by the ten largest. Sequencing was performed on PBMCs from blood, taken 45 days after vaccination. The receptors derive from a man aged 45-60 years who received an inactivated influenza vaccine.

This clonotype was seen at least ten times. This chain connects TRBV12-3 or TRBV12-4 to TRBJ2-1, with a tentative D call TRBD2 (6 bases). V was clipped by 3 bases and J by 4 bases, with 7 bases between them. This CDR3 is built from 13 residues. CDR3 amino acids: CASSFREYNEQFF. In DNA, the CDR3 is TGTGCCAGCAGTTTTCGGGAGTACAATGAGCAGTTCTTC.

Many counts were recorded for this clonotype. This chain joins TRBV7-9 and TRBJ2-1, with 12 bases lining up with TRBD2. CDR3 length: 15 residues. Losses at the gene ends were 3 bases for V and 6 bases for J; bases not matched to a gene: 3. In germline, CDR1 is SEHNR, CDR2 FQNEAQ (reference sequence). CDR3: CASSFTSGGLNEQFF. CDR3 nucleotides: TGTGCCAGCAGCTTCACTAGCGGGGGGCTCAATGAGCAGTTCTTC.

This clonotype was detected only a few times. The gene calls are TRBV20-1 and TRBJ2-1, with 11 positions matching TRBD2. Germline-derived CDR1 and CDR2 are DFQATT and SNEGSKA (reference sequence). This CDR3 contains 17 residues. With 1 base clipped from V and 8 bases from J, the junction kept 13 bases outside the gene matches. CDR3 protein: CSARATISGRAEDEQFF. In DNA, the CDR3 is TGCAGTGCTAGAGCAACCATTAGCGGGAGGGCCGAGGATGAGCAGTTCTTC.

V usage is TRBV6-5 and J usage is TRBJ2-1, with 10 bases aligning to TRBD2. Germline CDR1 and CDR2: MNHEY and SVGAGI. This CDR3 contains 17 residues. After removal of 2 bases from V and 6 bases from J, the junction contained 10 bases not matched to a gene. For the CDR3, the DNA is TGTGCCAGCAGTTACGATTCTAGCGGGAGCCCTGCCAATGAGCAGTTCTTC. It translates to CASSYDSSGSPANEQFF.

In its sample, this clonotype was seen a few times. The chain has TRBV20-1 and TRBJ2-5, with 10 nucleotides matching TRBD2. The CDR3 runs 14 residues. CDR1 and CDR2 from the germline V gene are DFQATT and SNEGSKA (reference sequence). V gave up 5 bases and J gave up 10 bases; unmatched junction bases: 13. In DNA, the CDR3 is TGCAGTGCTCTCATTAGCGGGGGGCCCCGGGACCAGTACTTC. Translating it yields CSALISGGPRDQYF.

J is TRBJ2-3 and V is TRBV10-3; TRBD2 agrees at 7 bases. The length of the CDR3 is 15 residues. Looked up from germline, CDR1 is ENHRY and CDR2 is SYGVKD. Trimming removed 3 bases from V and 5 bases from J; junction bases left unmatched: 8. DNA for the CDR3: TGTGCCATCAGTGACTTATCGGGGGGTGGAGATACGCAGTATTTT. It codes for CAISDLSGGGDTQYF.

This clonotype was seen a few times. The rearrangement links TRBV7-8 to TRBJ2-1; no clear D gene. Looked up from germline, CDR1 is SGHVS and CDR2 is FQNEAQ. Trimming left V 7 bases short and J 4 bases short, with 17 bases between. The CDR3 length is 15 residues. CDR3 in amino acids: CASNPGGVLYNEQFF. DNA of the CDR3: TGTGCCAGCAACCCCGGCGGAGTGTTATACAATGAGCAGTTCTTC.

This clonotype was counted between two and nine times. The chain is built from TRBV7-2 and TRBJ2-7; D is unclear. Between the trimmed V and J ends, which lost 1 base and 1 base, there was a span of 11 bases. The CDR3 sequence is 15 residues long. Looked up from germline, CDR1 is SGHTA and CDR2 is FQGNSA. The CDR3 here is CASSLGPVLSYEQYF. CDR3 nucleotides: TGTGCCAGCAGCTTAGGGCCAGTTCTTTCCTACGAGCAGTACTTC.

This clonotype occurred a few times. The chain couples TRBV7-6 to TRBJ2-1; D is ambiguous. The V gene lost 2 bases and the J gene lost 6 bases, with 8 bases spanning the gap. The germline V gene has CDR1 SGHVS and CDR2 FNYEAQ. This CDR3 contains 13 residues. CDR3 sequence (DNA): TGTGCCAGCAGCTTACCCCCGGCCAATGAGCAGTTCTTC. Its translation: CASSLPPANEQFF.

This clonotype was picked up a small number of times. As DNA, the CDR3 is TGCAGCGTAGGAGGGCAAAAACCGGCTGAAGCTTTCTTT. Translated: CSVGGQKPAEAFF. This rearrangement joins TRBV29-1 to TRBJ1-1; D call uncertain. CDR1 SQVTM and CDR2 ANQGSEA come from the germline V gene. V lost 6 bases and J lost 6, with 17 bases in between. The CDR3 is 13 residues long.

The chain couples TRBV24-1 to TRBJ1-5, with 9 bases aligning to TRBD1. Germline CDR1 and CDR2: KGHDR and SFDVKD. Germline trimming cut 3 bases from V and 6 bases from J; bases unmatched to any gene: 2. This CDR3 region has 14 residues. CDR3 residues: CATSDTGGGQPQHF. CDR3 nucleotides: TGTGCCACCAGTGATACAGGGGGCGGTCAGCCCCAGCATTTT.

This chain joins TRBV7-2 and TRBJ2-1, with 12 positions matching TRBD2. Germline assignment: CDR1 SGHTA and CDR2 FQGNSA. V trimming: 5 bases; J trimming: 9 bases; junction bases outside the gene matches: 5. The CDR3 is made up of 14 amino acids. The CDR3 DNA reads TGTGCCAGCAGCCTCCTAGCGGGAGGGGGTGAGCAGTTCTTC. It yields the protein CASSLLAGGGEQFF. The full variable domain, rest sourced from reference TRBV7-2 and TRBJ2-1, is GAGVSQSPSNKVTEKGKDVELRCDPISGHTALYWYRQSLGQGLEFLIYFQGNSAPDKSGLPSDRFSAERTGGSVSTLTIQRTQQEDSAVYLCASSLLAGGGEQFFGPGTRLTVL.

The sample holds many counts of this clonotype. The chain uses TRBV24-1 and TRBJ2-2; 9 bases align to TRBD1. With 5 bases clipped from V and 4 bases from J, the junction kept 10 bases outside the gene matches. The CDR3 loop spans 17 amino acids. The germline V gene has CDR1 KGHDR and CDR2 SFDVKD. The CDR3 reads CATSASPGQGVTGELFF. Written as DNA, the CDR3 is TGTGCCACCAGTGCCTCCCCGGGACAGGGAGTCACCGGGGAGCTGTTTTTT.

The genes are TRBV12-3 or TRBV12-4 and TRBJ2-3; no clear D. V was cut by 4 bases and J by 3 bases, with 11 bases left in between. The CDR3 totals 14 residues. The CDR3 nucleotides are TGTGCCAGCAGTTATACCAGAGGTACAGATACGCAGTATTTT. Amino acids: CASSYTRGTDTQYF.

This chain links TRBV28 with TRBJ1-1; TRBD1 might be the D (6 bases). The CDR3 loop spans 15 amino acids. V was shortened by 3 bases and J by 1 base, with 12 bases between the two germline ends. CDR1 MDHEN and CDR2 SYDVKM come from the germline V gene. CDR3 protein: CASSLRGVSNTEAFF. As DNA, the CDR3 is TGTGCCAGCAGTTTGAGGGGGGTATCGAACACTGAAGCTTTCTTT.

This clonotype turned up a few times. The V gene is TRBV12-3 or TRBV12-4, the J gene TRBJ2-7, with D perhaps given as TRBD1 or TRBD2 (5 bases each). The CDR3 sequence is 15 residues long. Trimming stripped 1 base from V and 4 bases from J, with 14 bases between. The CDR3 DNA reads TGTGCCAGCAGTTTAGGGGGGAGAGAACGGTACGAGCAGTACTTC. Translation: CASSLGGRERYEQYF.

DNA of the CDR3: TGTGCCAGCAGCCAAGAACTAGCGGGGGCCAATGAGCAGTTCTTC. Protein product: CASSQELAGANEQFF. V and J are TRBV3-1 and TRBJ2-1, with 11 bases identical to TRBD2. This CDR3 spans 15 amino acids. Germline V CDR1 and CDR2: LGHDT, YNNKEL (reference sequence). The ends lost 0 bases at V and 6 bases at J; junction bases unmatched: 1.

The chain uses TRBV20-1 and TRBJ2-5; TRBD1 matches 7 bases. J gave up 7 bases and V 3 bases, and 8 bases lay outside the gene matches. This CDR3 is 13 amino acids long. Germline assignment: CDR1 DFQATT and CDR2 SNEGSKA (reference sequence). The CDR3, as DNA: TGCAGTGCTAGGGACAACAGGGGATCGACCCAGTACTTC. It is translated as CSARDNRGSTQYF.

This clonotype has ten or more counts. The V and J genes are TRBV5-1 and TRBJ2-5; D unresolved. The germline V gene has CDR1 SGHRS and CDR2 YFSETQ. This CDR3 spans 15 amino acids. Trimming removed 5 bases at V and 4 bases at J, with 18 bases between. The CDR3 protein is CASSLDPGGRETQYF. The CDR3 DNA sequence: TGCGCCAGCAGTCTCGATCCCGGCGGCCGAGAGACCCAGTACTTC.

V is TRBV27 and J is TRBJ2-2; no clear D. From germline, CDR1 is MNHEY and CDR2 SMNVEV (reference sequence). Trimming stripped 5 bases from V and 7 bases from J, with 17 bases between. The CDR3 sequence is 15 residues long. For the CDR3, the DNA is TGTGCCAGCAGTCCCTCAGTAGCATTGGGCGGGGAGCTGTTTTTT. Amino acids: CASSPSVALGGELFF.

This clonotype was observed at least ten times. The chain has TRBV29-1 and TRBJ2-3; D gene unclear. Germline V lookup: CDR1 SQVTM, CDR2 ANQGSEA. Trimming shortened V by 7 bases and J by 1 base, and 12 bases separated the two germline ends. CDR3 size: 13 residues. This chain's CDR3 is CSAPFGGTDTQYF. The CDR3 region has the DNA TGCAGCGCTCCCTTTGGGGGCACAGATACGCAGTATTTT.

This clonotype showed up just once. The genes are TRBV12-3 or TRBV12-4 and TRBJ2-7; no clear D. Trimming took off 4 bases at V and 0 bases at J, with 22 bases between the two ends. CDR3 length: 18 residues. The CDR3 coding sequence is TGTGCCAGCAGTTGGGCTCCCCCGACTGCTTATAGCTCCTACGAGCAGTACTTC. This translates into CASSWAPPTAYSSYEQYF.

The chain combines TRBV6-2 or TRBV6-3 with TRBJ2-6; D possibly uses TRBD1 or TRBD2 (6 bases each). The CDR3 length is 18 residues. V was pared by 7 bases and J by 0 bases, with 19 bases between. The germline CDR1 and CDR2 sequences are MNHEY and SVGEGT. Written as DNA, the CDR3 is TGTGCCAGCACCGAGGGGGGACTTCTTAGCTCTGGGGCCAACGTCCTGACTTTC. The encoded protein is CASTEGGLLSSGANVLTF.

This clonotype was picked up a small number of times. The chain carries TRBV2 and TRBJ2-4, with TRBD2 matching over 12 bases. Germline loops: CDR1 SNHLY, CDR2 FYNNEI. The CDR3 length is 18 residues. The V segment lost 6 bases and the J segment 0 bases; nucleotides outside the gene matches: 9. CDR3 in DNA: TGTGCCAGCAGCCCTCGGACTAGCGGGGCCCTAGCCAAAAACATTCAGTACTTC. Translated, it gives CASSPRTSGALAKNIQYF.

This clonotype was counted many times. The chain links TRBV24-1 to TRBJ2-3; TRBD2 aligns across 8 bases. There are 14 residues in the CDR3. Trimming at V came to 4 bases and at J to 3 bases, leaving 2 bases not matched to a gene. The germline V gene encodes CDR1 KGHDR and CDR2 SFDVKD. CDR3: CATSERGGTDTQYF. The CDR3 DNA reads TGTGCCACCAGTGAACGGGGGGGGACAGATACGCAGTATTTT.

The rearrangement links TRBV5-1 to TRBJ2-1; maybe TRBD2 (5 bases). Germline CDR1 reads SGHRS; CDR2 reads YFSETQ. The CDR3 consists of 14 residues. Trimming shortened V by 2 bases and J by 4 bases, and 10 bases separated the two germline ends. The CDR3, as DNA: TGCGCCAGCAGCTTCGCGGGCCGGTACAATGAGCAGTTCTTC. It yields the protein CASSFAGRYNEQFF. Filled out from reference TRBV5-1 and TRBJ2-1, the complete variable domain reads KAGVTQTPRYLIKTRGQQVTLSCSPISGHRSVSWYQQTPGQGLQFLFEYFSETQRNKGNFPGRFSGRQFSNSRSEMNVSTLELGDSALYLCASSFAGRYNEQFFGPGTRLTVL.

This clonotype was counted at least ten times. The genes are TRBV20-1 and TRBJ2-7; no definite D call. CDR1 DFQATT and CDR2 SNEGSKA come from the germline V gene (reference sequence). The CDR3 loop spans 13 amino acids. Trimming removed 1 base from V and 1 base from J, with 8 bases in between. The CDR3 DNA reads as TGCAGTGCTAGAGGTCCAGGTTCCTACGAGCAGTACTTC. It yields the protein CSARGPGSYEQYF.